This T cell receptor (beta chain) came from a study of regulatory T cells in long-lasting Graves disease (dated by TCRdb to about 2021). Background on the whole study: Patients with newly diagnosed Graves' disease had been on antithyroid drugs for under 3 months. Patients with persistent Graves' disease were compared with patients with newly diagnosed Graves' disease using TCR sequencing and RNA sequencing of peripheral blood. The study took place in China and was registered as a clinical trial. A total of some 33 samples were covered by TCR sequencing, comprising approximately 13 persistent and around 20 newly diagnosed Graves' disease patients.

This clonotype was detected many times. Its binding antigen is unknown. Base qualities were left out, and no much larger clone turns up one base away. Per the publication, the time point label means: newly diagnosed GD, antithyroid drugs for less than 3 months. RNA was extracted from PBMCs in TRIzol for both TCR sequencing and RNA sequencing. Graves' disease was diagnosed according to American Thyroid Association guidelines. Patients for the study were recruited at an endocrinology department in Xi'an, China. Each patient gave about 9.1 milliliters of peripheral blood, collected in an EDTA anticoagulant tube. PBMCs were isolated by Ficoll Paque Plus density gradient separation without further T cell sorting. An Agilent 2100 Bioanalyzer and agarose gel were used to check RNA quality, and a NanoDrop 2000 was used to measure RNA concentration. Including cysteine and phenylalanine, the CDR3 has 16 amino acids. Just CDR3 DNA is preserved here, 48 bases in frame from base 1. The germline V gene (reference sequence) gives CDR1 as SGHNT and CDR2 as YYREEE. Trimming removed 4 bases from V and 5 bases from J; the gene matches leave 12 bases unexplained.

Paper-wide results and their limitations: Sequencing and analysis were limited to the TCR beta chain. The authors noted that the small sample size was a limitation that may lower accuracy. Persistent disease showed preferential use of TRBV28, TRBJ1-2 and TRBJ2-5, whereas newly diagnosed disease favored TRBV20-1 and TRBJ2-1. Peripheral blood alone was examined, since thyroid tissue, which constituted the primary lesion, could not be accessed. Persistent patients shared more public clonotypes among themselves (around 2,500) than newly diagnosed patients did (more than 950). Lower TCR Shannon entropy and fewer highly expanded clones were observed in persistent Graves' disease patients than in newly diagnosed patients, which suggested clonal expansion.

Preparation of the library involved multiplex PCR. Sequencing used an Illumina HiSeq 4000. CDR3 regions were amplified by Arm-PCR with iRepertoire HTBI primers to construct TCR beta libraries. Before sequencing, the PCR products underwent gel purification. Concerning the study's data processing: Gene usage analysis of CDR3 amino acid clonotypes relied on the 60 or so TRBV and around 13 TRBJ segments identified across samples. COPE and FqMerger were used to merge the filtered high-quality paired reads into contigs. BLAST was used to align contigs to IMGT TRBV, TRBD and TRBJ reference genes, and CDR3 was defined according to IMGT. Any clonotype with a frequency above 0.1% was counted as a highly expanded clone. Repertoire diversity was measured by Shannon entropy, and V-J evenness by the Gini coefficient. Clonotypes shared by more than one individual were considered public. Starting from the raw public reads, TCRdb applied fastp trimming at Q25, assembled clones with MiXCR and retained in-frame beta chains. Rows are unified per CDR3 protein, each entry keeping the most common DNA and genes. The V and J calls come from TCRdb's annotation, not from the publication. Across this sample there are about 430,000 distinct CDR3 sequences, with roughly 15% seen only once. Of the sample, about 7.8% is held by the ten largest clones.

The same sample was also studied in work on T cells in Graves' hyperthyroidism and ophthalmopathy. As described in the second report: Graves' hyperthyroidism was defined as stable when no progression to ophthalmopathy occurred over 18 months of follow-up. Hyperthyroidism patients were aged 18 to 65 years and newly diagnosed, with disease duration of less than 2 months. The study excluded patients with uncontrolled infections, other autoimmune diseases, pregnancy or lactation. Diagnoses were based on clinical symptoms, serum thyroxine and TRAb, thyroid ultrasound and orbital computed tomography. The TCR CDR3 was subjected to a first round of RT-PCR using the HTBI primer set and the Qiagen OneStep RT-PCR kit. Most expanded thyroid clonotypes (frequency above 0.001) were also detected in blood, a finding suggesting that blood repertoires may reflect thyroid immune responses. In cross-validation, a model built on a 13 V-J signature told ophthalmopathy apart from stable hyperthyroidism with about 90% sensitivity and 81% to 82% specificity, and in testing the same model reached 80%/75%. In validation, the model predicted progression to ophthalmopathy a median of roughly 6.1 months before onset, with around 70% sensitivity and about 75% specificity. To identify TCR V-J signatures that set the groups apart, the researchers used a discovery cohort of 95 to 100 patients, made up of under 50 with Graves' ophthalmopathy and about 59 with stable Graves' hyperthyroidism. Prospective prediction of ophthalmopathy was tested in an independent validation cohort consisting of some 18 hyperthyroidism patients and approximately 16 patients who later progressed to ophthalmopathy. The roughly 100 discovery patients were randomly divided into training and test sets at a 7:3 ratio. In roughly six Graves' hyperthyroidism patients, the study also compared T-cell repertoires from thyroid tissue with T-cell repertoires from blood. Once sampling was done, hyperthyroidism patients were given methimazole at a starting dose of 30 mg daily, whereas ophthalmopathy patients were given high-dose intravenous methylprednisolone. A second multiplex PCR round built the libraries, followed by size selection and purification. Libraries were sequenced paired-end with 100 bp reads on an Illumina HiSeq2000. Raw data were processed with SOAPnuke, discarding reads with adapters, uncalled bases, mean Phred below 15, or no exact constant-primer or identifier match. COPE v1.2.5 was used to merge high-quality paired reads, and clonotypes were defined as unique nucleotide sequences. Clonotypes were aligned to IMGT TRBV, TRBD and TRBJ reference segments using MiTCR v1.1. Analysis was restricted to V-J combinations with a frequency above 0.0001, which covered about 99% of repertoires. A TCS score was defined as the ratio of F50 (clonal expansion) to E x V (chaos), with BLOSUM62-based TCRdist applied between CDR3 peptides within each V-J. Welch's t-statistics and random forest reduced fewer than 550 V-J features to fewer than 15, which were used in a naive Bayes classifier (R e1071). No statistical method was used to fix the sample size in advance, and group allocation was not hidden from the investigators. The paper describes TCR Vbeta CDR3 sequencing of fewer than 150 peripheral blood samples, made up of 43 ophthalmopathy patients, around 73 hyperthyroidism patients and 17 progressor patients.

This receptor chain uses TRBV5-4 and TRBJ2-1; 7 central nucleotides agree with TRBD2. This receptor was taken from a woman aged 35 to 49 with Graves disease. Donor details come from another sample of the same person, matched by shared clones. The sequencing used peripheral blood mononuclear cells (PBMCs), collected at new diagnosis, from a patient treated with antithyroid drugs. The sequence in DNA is TGTGCCAGCAGCCCTGTGACTAGCTTGGGGAACAATGAGCAGTTCTTC. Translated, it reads CASSPVTSLGNNEQFF.